This TCR beta chain was sequenced during a study of cytomegalovirus exposure and HLA in healthy donors. Overall study results and limits: Listed as cytomegalovirus-associated were roughly 180 TCR beta chains. Rarity marked most TCR sequences, yet some public TCRs occurred in many donors. The study had only CMV serostatus as immune exposure information.

PCR employed 60 Vbeta and 13 Jbeta primers. The method was immunoSEQ multiplex PCR; TCRdb's version includes in-frame clones alone and lacks a portion of them. The table shows some 110,000 clones, with 9.5% occurring only once. Germline V gene data show CDR1 as WNHNN and CDR2 as SYGVQD (reference sequence). V was pared by 2 bases and J by 3 bases, with 5 bases between. CDR3 length: 13 amino acids. Notes on this clone: What it binds is unknown.

The genes are TRBV10-1 and TRBJ2-1; D is unresolved. This clonotype originated in a man younger than 45 in good health and CMV-seronegative. The specimen sequenced was PBMCs. This CDR3 is CASSEGRYNEQFF. The CDR3 nucleotides are TGCGCCAGCAGTGAGGGCCGCTACAATGAGCAGTTCTTC.